This TCR beta chain is drawn from a study of blood T cell repertoires in COVID-19. The overall study: Whether acute or convalescent, the COVID-19 samples came from the United States, Italy and Spain. T cells, B-cell-depleted T cells, or PBMCs provided the cDNA or gDNA that served as material.

This CDR3 spans 14 amino acids. Per the authors' pipeline: It was from reference gene primer amplification that nucleated cell counts were estimated. Method: immunoSEQ multiplex PCR; TCRdb's copy keeps in-frame clones and lacks some. That table supplies the V and J calls and clone size; D and trimming were determined from the DNA. The table lists roughly 410,000 clones, 80% to 90% of them singletons. One Seattle source followed patients from active infection through their disease course. Sequenced material: peripheral blood. This clonotype was sampled from an older woman with COVID-19, enrolled during active disease. J is TRBJ1-2 and V is TRBV21-1; TRBD1 is the table's D call, not checked against the DNA. TRBV21-1 constitutes a pseudogene. Here the CDR3 reads CASTTRDRGNGYTF. The CDR3 DNA follows: TGTGCCAGCACCACACGGGACAGGGGCAATGGCTACACCTTC.